This T cell receptor (beta chain) was captured in a study of early T cells in non-severe SARS-CoV-2 infection. This clonotype was found many times. One entry per CDR3 protein results from TCRdb running MiXCR on the 5' RACE reads. The data hold 50,000 to 60,000 distinct CDR3 sequences, with 8% to 13% observed a single time. The CDR3 extends over 19 amino acids. The ends were cut back, 1 base at V and 0 bases at J, with 20 bases in the middle. CDR1 is SGHVS, CDR2 FQNEAQ, per germline. This clonotype was sampled from an adult who was a healthcare worker with PCR-confirmed SARS-CoV-2 infection or an uninfected control (not recorded which). What was sequenced was whole blood. The rearrangement links TRBV7-8 to TRBJ2-3, with D possibly being TRBD1 or TRBD2 (6 bases each). Here the CDR3 reads CASSLDRVLLGGSTDTQYF. CDR3 DNA sequence: TGTGCCAGCAGCTTAGATCGGGTGTTATTAGGGGGGAGCACAGATACGCAGTATTTT.